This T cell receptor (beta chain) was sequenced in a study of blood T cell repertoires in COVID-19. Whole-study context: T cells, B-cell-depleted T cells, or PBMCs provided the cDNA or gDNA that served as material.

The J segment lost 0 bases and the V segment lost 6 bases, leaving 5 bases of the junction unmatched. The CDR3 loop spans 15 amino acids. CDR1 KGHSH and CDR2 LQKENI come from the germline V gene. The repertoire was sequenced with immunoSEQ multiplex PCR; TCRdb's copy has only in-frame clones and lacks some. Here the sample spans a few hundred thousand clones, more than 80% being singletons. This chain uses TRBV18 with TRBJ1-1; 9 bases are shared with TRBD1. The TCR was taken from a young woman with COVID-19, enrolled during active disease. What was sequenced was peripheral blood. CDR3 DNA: TGTGCCAGCTCGGGACAGGGTGGGATGAACACTGAAGCTTTCTTT. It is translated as CASSGQGGMNTEAFF.